Each of the 16 T cell receptor beta chains below was sequenced from the same sample in a study of CD8 T cells in Susac syndrome. RNA amounts of about 0.5 to 1 ug underwent reverse transcription with random hexamers. TCRdb processed the immunoSEQ multiplex PCR reads anew with MiXCR; each CDR3 protein has one entry. The sample lists roughly 200,000 distinct CDR3 sequences, 85% to 95% seen once, with approximately 0.094% in the top ten. The sequencing input was CD4+ T cells from PBMCs. These receptors were collected from a human donor in good health.

This clonotype has only one observation. This chain uses TRBV6-5 with TRBJ2-7; TRBD1 or TRBD2 may be the D gene (6 bases each). With 4 bases removed from V and 5 bases from J, the gap between germline ends came to 15 bases. The germline gives CDR1 MNHEY, CDR2 SVGAGI. The CDR3 is 14 residues long. CDR3: CASSSDRRVHEQYF. The CDR3 nucleotides are TGTGCCAGCAGTTCCGACAGGAGGGTCCACGAGCAGTACTTC.

V and J are TRBV28 and TRBJ2-7, with TRBD1 matching 7 bases. V was clipped by 6 bases and J by 0 bases; unmatched bases: 14. Germline CDR1 reads MDHEN; CDR2 reads SYDVKM. The CDR3 is made up of 17 amino acids. The CDR3 bases are TGTGCCAGCAGCTCCCCCACAGGGGTACCCTTCTCCTACGAGCAGTACTTC. As protein: CASSSPTGVPFSYEQYF.

V gene TRBV6-5 combines with J gene TRBJ2-2; a possible D gene is TRBD2 (5 bases). Trimming took 0 bases from V and 4 from J, leaving 12 bases between them. CDR3 size: 16 residues. Germline V gene data show CDR1 as MNHEY and CDR2 as SVGAGI. CDR3 loop: CASSYSSGRGTGELFF. The CDR3, as DNA: TGTGCCAGCAGTTACTCGAGTGGTCGGGGCACCGGGGAGCTGTTTTTT.

This clonotype has only one observation. This sequence joins TRBV2 and TRBJ2-1; D unresolved. Germline V CDR1 and CDR2: SNHLY, FYNNEI. The V gene lost 6 bases and the J gene lost 9 bases, with 12 bases spanning the gap. This CDR3 contains 12 residues. CDR3 amino acids: CASSESWTEQFF. The CDR3 nucleotides are TGTGCCAGCAGCGAAAGCTGGACTGAGCAGTTCTTC.

The gene calls are TRBV28 and TRBJ1-1; TRBD1 aligns across 11 bases. V trimming: 7 bases; J trimming: 5 bases; junction bases outside the gene matches: 9. Germline loops: CDR1 MDHEN, CDR2 SYDVKM. The CDR3 spans 15 residues. CDR3 amino acids: CASTEGGTGGTEAFF. CDR3 coding DNA: TGTGCCAGCACCGAGGGGGGGACAGGGGGGACTGAAGCTTTCTTT.

The table lists this clonotype with a count of one. The CDR3 sequence: CSAPEGGGDEQYF. DNA of the CDR3: TGCAGTGCTCCGGAGGGCGGGGGTGACGAGCAGTACTTC. The chain uses TRBV20-1 and TRBJ2-7, with 7 bases identical to TRBD2. The CDR3 extends over 13 amino acids. J lost 5 bases, V lost 5 bases, and 9 bases had no gene match. CDR1 is DFQATT, CDR2 SNEGSKA, per germline (reference sequence).

The genes are TRBV24-1 and TRBJ1-1; D is uncertain. The CDR3 covers 12 residues. V lost 1 base and J lost 5, with 4 bases in between. Germline values: CDR1 KGHDR, CDR2 SFDVKD. The CDR3 nucleotides are TGTGCCACCAGTGATTTTGGAACTGAAGCTTTCTTT. Protein sequence: CATSDFGTEAFF.

The chain joins TRBV19 to TRBJ2-7, with 9 bases that match TRBD2. There are 15 residues in the CDR3. The ends lost 4 bases at V and 4 bases at J; junction bases unmatched: 8. Germline values: CDR1 LNHDA, CDR2 SQIVND (reference sequence). The CDR3 here is CASSTPGLASYEQYF. The DNA for the CDR3 is TGTGCCAGTAGTACTCCGGGACTAGCAAGTTACGAGCAGTACTTC.

V is TRBV4-1 and J is TRBJ2-7; D is possibly TRBD1 (6 bases). V was shortened by 1 base and J by 2 bases, with 12 bases between the two germline ends. Germline V gene sequence: CDR1 MGHRA, CDR2 YSYEKL. The CDR3 length is 15 residues. As DNA, the CDR3 is TGCGCCAGCAGCCAAGGACAGGTGGAAACCTACGAGCAGTACTTC. Amino acids: CASSQGQVETYEQYF.

CDR3 in DNA: TGTGCCAGCAGCGCCGAACAGGGATCCGAGCAGTACTTC. Translated, it gives CASSAEQGSEQYF. The chain has TRBV9 and TRBJ2-7; perhaps TRBD1 as D (6 bases). This CDR3 has 13 residues. V lost 3 bases and J 6 bases, leaving 13 bases between the germline ends. CDR1 is SGDLS, CDR2 YYNGEE, per germline.

This rearrangement joins TRBV3-1 to TRBJ2-1; D is uncertain. This CDR3 is 12 amino acids long. V lost 2 bases and J lost 7, with 6 bases in between. Per germline, CDR1 LGHDT and CDR2 YNNKEL (reference sequence). The CDR3 DNA reads as TGTGCCAGCAGCCAACGGGTAAATGAGCAGTTCTTC. This codes for CASSQRVNEQFF.

V and J are TRBV7-9 and TRBJ2-7, with a tentative D call TRBD1 (6 bases). Germline V gene data show CDR1 as SEHNR and CDR2 as FQNEAQ (reference sequence). CDR3 length: 14 amino acids. Trimming stripped 6 bases from V and 6 bases from J, with 18 bases between. CDR3 coding DNA: TGTGCCAGCAGACGGGACAATTCCCCTATCGAGCAGTACTTC. Translated, it gives CASRRDNSPIEQYF.

The rearrangement uses TRBV15 and TRBJ1-2; the D is unclear. CDR1 is LNHNV and CDR2 is YYDKDF in the germline V gene (reference sequence). V was trimmed by 0 bases and J by 10 bases, leaving 18 bases between them. The CDR3 runs to 15 residues. The CDR3 loop reads CATSRDNSPQNNYTF. In nucleotides, the CDR3 is TGTGCCACCAGCAGAGATAATTCACCCCAGAATAACTACACCTTC.

The rearrangement joins TRBV10-2 to TRBJ1-1; D unclear. The CDR3 spans 13 residues. Germline values: CDR1 WSHSY, CDR2 SAAADI. Trimming removed 6 bases from V and 4 bases from J, with 12 bases in between. CDR3 nucleotides: TGCGCCAGCAGCGACTTCCGGGGCACTGAAGCTTTCTTT. Translated, it gives CASSDFRGTEAFF.

The chain recombines TRBV29-1 with TRBJ2-1, with D unclear. The CDR3 covers 13 residues. Trimming stripped 3 bases from V and 1 base from J, with 7 bases between. Germline V gives CDR1 SQVTM, CDR2 ANQGSEA. The CDR3 DNA sequence: TGCAGCGTTGAGGTCAGTTCCTACAATGAGCAGTTCTTC. It yields the protein CSVEVSSYNEQFF.

V and J are TRBV5-1 and TRBJ2-5; D not certain. Deletions cut 0 bases from V and 1 base from J, with 7 bases between. From germline, CDR1 is SGHRS and CDR2 YFSETQ. This CDR3 contains 14 residues. In DNA, the CDR3 is TGCGCCAGCAGCTTGGCCGCCAGCCAAGAGACCCAGTACTTC. This gives the protein CASSLAASQETQYF.